A selection of T cell receptor beta chains follows, all from one sample in a study of T cell repertoires and HLA-DP antigens. The assay was immunoSEQ multiplex PCR, and TCRdb's table has in-frame clones only and misses some. The table records approximately 86,000 clones, approximately 89% of them present only once. These receptors' antigens are unknown. Sequencing input: CD4+ T cells from PBMCs. Receptors were obtained from a man aged 50-60 years in good health and CMV-seronegative. Each CDR3 is given with its conserved first and last residue. Each record gives: J gene, D gene, clone size, V gene, CDR3 protein, CDR3 DNA. A D gene is named only where the DNA matches it firmly. Some rows have no size entry. The others give once, few or many, or a class for an expanded clone.

TRBJ2-7	NA	NA	TRBV6-5	CASSDLKTGSMEQYF	TGTGCCAGCAGCGACCTAAAGACAGGCAGCATGGAGCAGTACTTC
TRBJ1-5	NA	NA	TRBV5-1	CASSLDGNQPQHF	TGCGCCAGCAGCTTGGACGGCAATCAGCCCCAGCATTTT
TRBJ1-6	NA	NA	TRBV10-3	CAISESDGNSPLHF	TGTGCCATCAGTGAGTCTGACGGGAATTCACCCCTCCACTTT
TRBJ2-3	TRBD2	NA	TRBV5-4	CASSSGGSTDTQYF	TGTGCCAGCAGCTCCGGGGGGAGCACAGATACGCAGTATTTT
TRBJ2-5	NA	few	TRBV5-1	CASSLEGRETQYF	TGCGCCAGCAGCTTGGAGGGCCGAGAGACCCAGTACTTC
TRBJ2-6	TRBD2	NA	TRBV10-2	CASKETSGGPSGANVLTF	TGCGCCAGCAAAGAGACTAGCGGGGGGCCCTCTGGGGCCAACGTCCTGACTTTC
TRBJ1-2	TRBD1	NA	TRBV19	CASRDTGTGDLYGYTF	TGTGCCAGTAGAGACACCGGGACAGGGGATCTCTATGGCTACACCTTC
TRBJ2-5	NA	NA	TRBV9	CASSVARTPGETQYF	TGTGCCAGCAGCGTAGCTCGAACTCCCGGGGAGACCCAGTACTTC
TRBJ2-3	NA	NA	TRBV5-1	CASRRRGDLTDTQYF	TGCGCCAGCAGAAGGAGGGGAGACCTCACAGATACGCAGTATTTT
TRBJ2-7	NA	NA	TRBV6-1	CASASPVAYEQYF	TGTGCCAGCGCCTCCCCCGTGGCCTACGAGCAGTACTTC
TRBJ2-1	NA	NA	TRBV29-1	CSVDYNEQFF	TGCAGCGTGGATTACAATGAGCAGTTCTTC
TRBJ2-1	NA	NA	TRBV20-1	CSAPNYNEQFF	TGCAGTGCTCCGAACTACAATGAGCAGTTCTTC
TRBJ1-5	NA	NA	TRBV5-8	CASSFDRTNQPQHF	TGTGCCAGCAGCTTTGACAGGACCAATCAGCCCCAGCATTTT
TRBJ1-2	NA	NA	TRBV5-6	CASSLGSTRHGYTF	TGTGCCAGCAGCTTGGGAAGCACTCGACATGGCTACACCTTC
TRBJ2-7	NA	NA	TRBV29-1	CSADWEYEQYF	TGCAGCGCCGACTGGGAATACGAGCAGTACTTC
TRBJ2-3	TRBD2	NA	TRBV7-2	CASSLVAGGTTDTQYF	TGTGCCAGCAGCTTAGTAGCGGGAGGGACCACAGATACGCAGTATTTT
TRBJ1-5	TRBD1	NA	TRBV2	CASTGQGNQPQHF	TGTGCCAGCACCGGACAGGGAAATCAGCCCCAGCATTTT
TRBJ1-4	NA	NA	TRBV4-1	CASSQVPNSGEKLFF	TGCGCCAGCAGCCAAGTGCCCAACTCAGGTGAAAAACTGTTTTTT
TRBJ1-1	NA	once	TRBV7-2	CASSGDRTEAFF	TGTGCCAGCAGTGGAGACCGCACTGAAGCTTTCTTT
TRBJ1-1	NA	NA	TRBV7-9	CASSSQEVSEAFF	TGTGCCAGCAGCTCCCAGGAGGTCTCTGAAGCTTTCTTT
TRBJ2-7	NA	NA	TRBV29-1	CSVLDYEQYF	TGCAGCGTTCTAGACTACGAGCAGTACTTC
TRBJ2-1	TRBD2	NA	TRBV6-6	CASSRTSGQGQFF	TGTGCCAGCAGTCGGACTAGCGGTCAGGGTCAGTTCTTC
TRBJ1-5	NA	NA	TRBV10-3	CAISESGTPRGQPQHF	TGTGCCATCAGTGAGTCTGGGACCCCGCGGGGGCAGCCCCAGCATTTT
TRBJ2-1	NA	NA	TRBV11-1	CASSFVTAESREQFF	TGTGCCAGCAGCTTTGTGACAGCTGAATCCAGAGAGCAGTTCTTC
TRBJ1-6	NA	NA	TRBV21-1	CASSKELERSLSGPRQAKWSPLHF	TGTGCCAGCAGCAAAGAACTAGAAAGGTCCTTAAGTGGCCCACGACAGGCAAAGTGGTCACCCCTCCACTTT
TRBJ2-3	TRBD2	NA	TRBV9	CASSVSAGGTDTQYF	TGTGCCAGCAGCGTATCAGCGGGGGGCACAGATACGCAGTATTTT
TRBJ1-3	NA	NA	TRBV2	CASSETLQRVSGNTIYF	TGTGCCAGCAGTGAAACCCTGCAAAGGGTTTCTGGAAACACCATATATTTT
TRBJ2-7	NA	NA	TRBV18	CASSPRPGQQGHEQYF	TGTGCCAGCTCACCACGTCCGGGGCAACAGGGCCACGAGCAGTACTTC
TRBJ1-5	NA	NA	TRBV30	CAWSVPGGSQPQHF	TGTGCCTGGAGTGTACCCGGAGGGAGTCAGCCCCAGCATTTT
TRBJ1-4	TRBD1	once	TRBV9	CASSGGQTNEKLFF	TGTGCCAGCAGCGGGGGACAGACTAATGAAAAACTGTTTTTT
TRBJ1-5	NA	NA	TRBV6-6	CASSYSNTQPQHF	TGTGCCAGCAGTTACTCTAACACCCAACCCCAGCATTTT
TRBJ2-7	TRBD1	NA	TRBV2	CACATGFSEQYF	TGTGCCTGCGCGACAGGGTTTAGCGAGCAGTACTTC
TRBJ1-2	TRBD1	NA	TRBV5-1	CASSFDRGQGGYTF	TGCGCCAGCAGCTTTGACAGGGGGCAGGGTGGCTACACCTTC
TRBJ2-2	NA	NA	TRBV28	CASSFPGELFF	TGTGCCAGCAGCTTTCCCGGGGAGCTGTTTTTT
TRBJ1-2	NA	NA	TRBV2	CASSELTMNLGFGYTF	TGTGCCAGCAGTGAGCTGACGATGAATTTAGGGTTTGGCTACACCTTC
TRBJ2-1	TRBD1	NA	TRBV5-1	CASSLGHGTGDNEQFF	TGCGCCAGCAGCTTGGGGCACGGGACAGGCGACAATGAGCAGTTCTTC
TRBJ2-2	NA	NA	TRBV9	CASSVGRPLAGELFF	TGTGCCAGCAGCGTAGGCCGGCCTTTAGCGGGGGAGCTGTTTTTT
TRBJ2-1	NA	once	TRBV29-1	CSVEVTDFYNEQFF	TGCAGCGTTGAAGTAACAGACTTCTACAATGAGCAGTTCTTC
TRBJ2-7	TRBD1	NA	TRBV9	CASSVSPTGGDEQYF	TGTGCCAGCAGCGTTAGCCCGACAGGGGGCGACGAGCAGTACTTC
TRBJ2-1	NA	NA	TRBV7-9	CASSLGDEQFF	TGTGCCAGCAGCCTGGGGGACGAGCAGTTCTTC
TRBJ1-4	NA	few	TRBV7-9	CASSLRGVSEKLFF	TGTGCCAGCAGCCTCCGAGGCGTCAGTGAAAAACTGTTTTTT
TRBJ2-7	NA	once	TRBV27	CASSYSVSYEQYF	TGTGCCAGCAGTTACAGCGTCTCCTACGAGCAGTACTTC
TRBJ2-7	TRBD2	NA	TRBV5-6	CASSFAGRDEQYF	TGTGCCAGCAGCTTCGCGGGGAGGGACGAGCAGTACTTC
TRBJ2-7	NA	NA	TRBV6-5	CASSYSTLSYEQYF	TGTGCCAGCAGTTACTCGACATTGTCCTACGAGCAGTACTTC
TRBJ2-7	NA	NA	TRBV29-1	CSVPVSQGGSWKQYF	TGCAGCGTACCGGTTTCGCAGGGGGGCTCCTGGAAGCAGTACTTC
TRBJ2-7	NA	few	TRBV10-1	CASSESGEVSEQYF	TGCGCCAGCAGTGAGTCTGGGGAGGTCTCCGAGCAGTACTTC
TRBJ2-1	NA	NA	TRBV13	CASSLGRGRRSSYNEQFF	TGTGCCAGCAGCTTAGGCAGAGGACGGCGAAGCTCCTACAATGAGCAGTTCTTC
TRBJ2-7	NA	once	TRBV5-1	CASSLDYEQYF	TGCGCCAGCAGCCTAGATTACGAGCAGTACTTC
TRBJ2-5	TRBD1	NA	TRBV7-9	CASSLGQGQETQYF	TGTGCCAGCAGCCTCGGACAGGGTCAAGAGACCCAGTACTTC
TRBJ1-1	TRBD1	NA	TRBV2	CASSQDRPMNTEAFF	TGTGCCAGCAGTCAGGACAGGCCCATGAACACTGAAGCTTTCTTT
TRBJ2-5	NA	NA	TRBV5-1	CASSADGGGVFTQYF	TGCGCCAGCAGTGCGGACGGAGGGGGAGTTTTTACCCAGTACTTC
TRBJ1-2	TRBD1	NA	TRBV6-5	CASRRTGRFYGYTF	TGTGCCAGCAGAAGGACAGGGAGGTTCTATGGCTACACCTTC
TRBJ1-2	NA	NA	TRBV9	CASSDRSGYGYTF	TGTGCCAGCAGCGACAGGAGTGGCTATGGCTACACCTTC
TRBJ2-3	NA	NA	TRBV19	CASSVASLTSTDTQYF	TGTGCCAGTAGTGTGGCGTCTTTAACTAGCACAGATACGCAGTATTTT
TRBJ2-1	NA	NA	TRBV10-1	CASSEAGTSGHNEQFF	TGCGCCAGCAGCGAGGCGGGGACCTCAGGGCACAATGAGCAGTTCTTC
TRBJ2-2	TRBD1	NA	TRBV5-1	CASSSGTGGKTGELFF	TGCGCCAGCAGCTCGGGGACAGGGGGCAAGACCGGGGAGCTGTTTTTT
TRBJ2-7	NA	NA	TRBV27	CASRVFGSEFEQYF	TGTGCCAGCAGGGTCTTTGGGAGCGAATTCGAGCAGTACTTC
TRBJ2-2	TRBD1	NA	TRBV7-3	CASSPKPPGQGAGELFF	TGTGCCAGCAGCCCGAAGCCACCGGGACAGGGGGCCGGGGAGCTGTTTTTT
TRBJ2-2	TRBD2	NA	TRBV7-6	CASSASGISSGELFF	TGTGCCAGCAGCGCTAGCGGGATTTCATCCGGGGAGCTGTTTTTT
TRBJ2-7	TRBD1	NA	TRBV19	CASSSRGDRGAEQYF	TGTGCCAGTAGTTCCCGAGGGGACAGGGGGGCCGAGCAGTACTTC